Presented here are 18 T cell receptor beta chains from one specimen sequenced in a study of T cells in Graves' hyperthyroidism and ophthalmopathy. The investigators amplified TCR beta CDR3 regions from RNA transcripts. TCR CDR3 regions were first amplified by RT-PCR with HTBI primers. MiXCR, run by TCRdb on the multiplex PCR reads, gives a single entry per CDR3 protein. The sample has roughly 700,000 distinct CDR3 sequences, approximately 15% seen once. The specimen sequenced was blood. The receptors were sampled from a man aged 50-60 years with Graves' hyperthyroidism.

Ten or more counts support this clonotype. This chain joins TRBV6-5 and TRBJ1-1; D is undetermined. Germline values: CDR1 MNHEY, CDR2 SVGAGI. This CDR3 contains 18 residues. V lost 1 base and J lost 2, with 20 bases in between. The CDR3 DNA reads TGTGCCAGCAGTTACTTTCCTTTCCGCAGACGGCAAAACACTGAAGCTTTCTTT. Protein: CASSYFPFRRRQNTEAFF.

This clonotype has just a few counts. The CDR3 nucleotides read TGCAGTGCTAGAGATCGGGGACAGGGGGATCGTGGACTGTTTTTT. Its translation is CSARDRGQGDRGLFF. The chain carries TRBV20-1 and TRBJ1-4; 11 bases fit TRBD1. V was pared by 0 bases and J by 13 bases, with 10 bases of the junction left unmatched. Germline V lookup: CDR1 DFQATT, CDR2 SNEGSKA (reference sequence). The CDR3 is made up of 15 amino acids.

The table lists this clonotype with a few counts. The chain recombines TRBV25-1 with TRBJ2-5, with 10 bases fitting TRBD2. The germline CDR1 and CDR2 sequences are MGHDK and SYGVNS. The CDR3 runs to 14 residues. Unmatched junction bases numbered 2, after V lost 6 bases and J lost 1 base. The CDR3 bases are TGTGCCAGCAGACGGACTAGCGGCCAAGAGACCCAGTACTTC. Translated: CASRRTSGQETQYF.

Ten or more counts support this clonotype. The gene calls are TRBV28 and TRBJ2-7; D not resolved. Trimming pared 8 bases from V and 3 bases from J, leaving 14 bases between. The germline V gene encodes CDR1 MDHEN and CDR2 SYDVKM. The CDR3 runs 13 residues. The chain's CDR3 is CASLSRPDYEQYF. The CDR3 DNA sequence: TGTGCCAGCTTATCCCGTCCGGACTACGAGCAGTACTTC. Full variable domain (missing parts from reference TRBV28 and TRBJ2-7): DVKVTQSSRYLVKRTGEKVFLECVQDMDHENMFWYRQDPGLGLRLIYFSYDVKMKEKGDIPEGYSVSREKKERFSLILESASTNQTSMYLCASLSRPDYEQYFGPGTRLTVT.

Many counts were recorded for this clonotype. This sequence joins TRBV28 and TRBJ2-3, with 10 bases matching TRBD2. CDR1 is MDHEN, CDR2 SYDVKM, per germline. Germline trimming cut 5 bases from V and 2 bases from J; bases unmatched to any gene: 10. This CDR3 is 17 amino acids long. The CDR3 DNA is TGTGCCAGCAGTACCTCGGGACTAGCGCCGCCCACAGATACGCAGTATTTT. Translated, it gives CASSTSGLAPPTDTQYF.

This clonotype was recorded at least ten times. The CDR3: CASSLGQEISEQYF. The CDR3 DNA is TGTGCCAGCAGCTTGGGACAGGAAATCTCCGAGCAGTACTTC. The chain combines TRBV7-2 with TRBJ2-7, with 8 bases fitting TRBD1. Losses at the gene ends were 3 bases for V and 6 bases for J; bases not matched to a gene: 7. The CDR3 consists of 14 residues. Germline values: CDR1 SGHTA, CDR2 FQGNSA.

This clonotype showed up many times. The CDR3 coding sequence is TGTGCCAGCAGCGTTAGCGGCACTAGCACAGATACGCAGTATTTT. Amino acid sequence: CASSVSGTSTDTQYF. V is TRBV9 and J is TRBJ2-3; possible D gene TRBD2, 6 bases. Germline V gene lookup returns CDR1 SGDLS and CDR2 YYNGEE. The ends were cut back, 2 bases at V and 0 bases at J, with 10 bases in the middle. The CDR3 totals 15 residues.

This clonotype was detected many times. The V and J genes are TRBV11-3 and TRBJ1-2; 8 positions match TRBD1. V shed 0 bases and J 2 bases; nucleotides not matched to a gene: 5. The CDR3 length is 16 residues. Germline CDR1 SGHNT, CDR2 YENEEA. CDR3 sequence reads: CASSLDQGAGNYGYTF. CDR3 sequence (DNA): TGTGCCAGCAGCTTAGATCAGGGGGCCGGCAACTATGGCTACACCTTC.

This chain joins TRBV3-1 and TRBJ2-1; D is perhaps TRBD2 (5 bases). In germline, CDR1 is LGHDT, CDR2 YNNKEL (reference sequence). This CDR3 region has 16 residues. Deletions cut 4 bases from V and 1 base from J, with 14 bases between. CDR3 DNA sequence: TGTGCCAGCAGCCCCCGGGGTCCCGAATCCTACAATGAGCAGTTCTTC. Protein sequence: CASSPRGPESYNEQFF.

This clonotype showed up many times. This chain connects TRBV5-1 to TRBJ1-1; TRBD1 matches 7 bases. After removal of 3 bases from V and 1 base from J, the junction contained 3 bases not matched to a gene. This CDR3 has 14 residues. The germline V gene has CDR1 SGHRS and CDR2 YFSETQ. The CDR3 DNA follows: TGCGCCAGCAGCTACGGGACAGAGAACACTGAAGCTTTCTTT. This sequence encodes CASSYGTENTEAFF. Complete variable domain (other parts from reference TRBV5-1 and TRBJ1-1): KAGVTQTPRYLIKTRGQQVTLSCSPISGHRSVSWYQQTPGQGLQFLFEYFSETQRNKGNFPGRFSGRQFSNSRSEMNVSTLELGDSALYLCASSYGTENTEAFFGQGTRLTVV.

The sample holds many counts of this clonotype. Mismatch with germline at one junction end may stem from a read error. The J gene is TRBJ2-5, the V gene TRBV3-1, with TRBD2 matching 13 bases. The germline V gene encodes CDR1 LGHDT and CDR2 YNNKEL (reference sequence). The CDR3 sequence is 16 residues long. The CDR3 spells CASGQERLAGGETQYF. CDR3 in DNA: TGTGCCAGCGGCCAAGAACGACTAGCGGGAGGAGAGACCCAGTACTTC.

The sample holds a few counts of this clonotype. The chain combines TRBV7-2 with TRBJ2-1; 7 bases agree with TRBD1. Germline CDR1 SGHTA, CDR2 FQGNSA. Unmatched junction bases numbered 10, after V lost 4 bases and J lost 7 bases. This CDR3 is built from 15 residues. The CDR3 reads CASSSRQGQLNEQFF. Here the CDR3 DNA reads TGTGCCAGCAGCTCTCGACAGGGACAATTGAATGAGCAGTTCTTC. Variable domain in full (rest from reference TRBV7-2 and TRBJ2-1): GAGVSQSPSNKVTEKGKDVELRCDPISGHTALYWYRQSLGQGLEFLIYFQGNSAPDKSGLPSDRFSAERTGGSVSTLTIQRTQQEDSAVYLCASSSRQGQLNEQFFGPGTRLTVL.

V is TRBV19 and J is TRBJ2-3; a weak D match, TRBD2 (5 bases). Germline values: CDR1 LNHDA, CDR2 SQIVND (reference sequence). The CDR3 length is 13 residues. The V end lost 7 bases, the J end lost 4 bases, and 12 bases lay between the germline ends. CDR3 sequence: CASKEGTADTQYF. DNA for the CDR3: TGTGCCAGTAAAGAGGGTACCGCAGATACGCAGTATTTT. The complete variable domain, with remaining parts taken from reference TRBV19 and TRBJ2-3, reads DGGITQSPKYLFRKEGQNVTLSCEQNLNHDAMYWYRQDPGQGLRLIYYSQIVNDFQKGDIAEGYSVSREKKESFPLTVTSAQKNPTAFYLCASKEGTADTQYFGPGTRLTVL.

This clonotype was detected a few times. The J gene is TRBJ2-7, the V gene TRBV14; 9 nucleotides agree with TRBD1. Germline values: CDR1 SGHDN, CDR2 FVKESK. The CDR3 spans 15 residues. J was trimmed by 4 bases and V by 3 bases; bases with no gene match: 7. The CDR3 sequence is CASSHRTGVIYEQYF. CDR3 nucleotide sequence: TGTGCCAGCAGCCACCGGACAGGGGTAATTTACGAGCAGTACTTC.

This clonotype was seen many times. This chain links TRBV2 with TRBJ1-6; 10 bases are a match to TRBD1. CDR1 SNHLY and CDR2 FYNNEI come from the germline V gene. V trimming: 2 bases; J trimming: 6 bases; junction bases outside the gene matches: 4. This CDR3 has 16 amino acids. The CDR3 here is CASSERDRGLNSPLHF. CDR3 in DNA: TGTGCCAGCAGTGAACGGGACAGGGGCCTTAATTCACCCCTCCACTTT.

This sequence joins TRBV10-3 and TRBJ2-7; TRBD2 aligns across 9 bases. Germline loops: CDR1 ENHRY, CDR2 SYGVKD. J gave up 4 bases and V 2 bases, and 3 bases lay outside the gene matches. The CDR3 sequence is 14 residues long. The CDR3, as DNA: TGTGCCATCAGTGAGATTGGACTAGCGTACGAGCAGTACTTC. Protein: CAISEIGLAYEQYF.

This clonotype showed up many times. The chain combines TRBV7-3 with TRBJ1-1, with D hard to call. The V end lost 5 bases, the J end lost 5 bases, and 6 bases lay between the germline ends. Per germline, CDR1 SGHTA and CDR2 FQGTGA. The CDR3 sequence is 11 residues long. Written as DNA, the CDR3 is TGTGCCAGCAGCGCCGGGACTGAAGCTTTCTTT. Protein: CASSAGTEAFF.

The chain uses TRBV12-3 or TRBV12-4 and TRBJ1-2; 9 nucleotides agree with TRBD1. The CDR3 consists of 13 residues. Trimming took 6 bases from V and 6 from J; bases not matched to a gene: 5. The CDR3 is CASSTGGRDGYTF. The CDR3 bases are TGTGCCAGCAGCACAGGGGGCAGGGATGGCTACACCTTC.